Presented here are 11 T cell receptor beta chains from one specimen sequenced in a study of blood T cell repertoires in COVID-19. TCRdb keeps only in-frame clones here, not all; method: immunoSEQ multiplex PCR. The table shows a few hundred thousand clones, with less than 90% occurring only once. The sample comprised peripheral blood. All receptors derive from a woman aged 60 to 75 who had recovered from COVID-19.

The V and J genes are TRBV7-3 and TRBJ2-2; 10 bases fit TRBD1. Germline V gives CDR1 SGHTA, CDR2 FQGTGA. The CDR3 runs to 17 residues. The V segment lost 5 bases and the J segment 7 bases; nucleotides outside the gene matches: 13. This CDR3 is CASSPNRDRGIFGELFF. The CDR3, as DNA: TGTGCCAGCAGCCCAAACCGGGACAGGGGAATTTTCGGGGAGCTGTTTTTT. The full variable domain, its missing parts supplied by reference TRBV7-3 and TRBJ2-2, is GAGVSQTPSNKVTEKGKYVELRCDPISGHTALYWYRQSLGQGPEFLIYFQGTGAADDSGLPNDRFFAVRPEGSVSTLKIQRTERGDSAVYLCASSPNRDRGIFGELFFGEGSRLTVL.

This clone was detected once. V is TRBV7-6 and J is TRBJ2-5, with a tentative D call TRBD2 (6 bases). CDR1 SGHVS and CDR2 FNYEAQ come from the germline V gene. This CDR3 is 15 amino acids long. Deletions cut 3 bases from V and 1 base from J, with 12 bases between. The CDR3 loop is CASSFVPGVQETQYF. The CDR3 DNA follows: TGTGCCAGCAGCTTCGTCCCGGGGGTCCAAGAGACCCAGTACTTC.

This chain connects TRBV4-1 to TRBJ2-7, with D possibly matching TRBD2 (6 bases). CDR1 and CDR2 (germline): MGHRA, YSYEKL. The CDR3 runs 15 residues. With 1 base removed from V and 2 bases from J, the gap between germline ends came to 12 bases. In DNA, the CDR3 is TGCGCCAGCAGCCAAGCTGGCGGGGTCGCCTACGAGCAGTACTTC. This translates into CASSQAGGVAYEQYF.

The chain uses TRBV7-2 and TRBJ1-2; 10 bases align to TRBD1. The length of the CDR3 is 17 residues. CDR1 is SGHTA and CDR2 is FQGNSA in the germline V gene. After removal of 2 bases from V and 4 bases from J, the junction contained 10 bases not matched to a gene. The DNA of the CDR3 is TGTGCCAGCAGCTTACCGGCAAGACAGGGGGCTTTCTATGGCTACACCTTC. Protein: CASSLPARQGAFYGYTF. The full variable domain, rest sourced from reference TRBV7-2 and TRBJ1-2, is GAGVSQSPSNKVTEKGKDVELRCDPISGHTALYWYRQSLGQGLEFLIYFQGNSAPDKSGLPSDRFSAERTGGSVSTLTIQRTQQEDSAVYLCASSLPARQGAFYGYTFGSGTRLTVV.

The chain has TRBV24-1 and TRBJ2-1, with TRBD1 matching 8 bases. Germline CDR1 reads KGHDR; CDR2 reads SFDVKD. CDR3 size: 16 residues. Trimming at V came to 4 bases and at J to 7 bases, leaving 11 bases not matched to a gene. The CDR3 DNA reads as TGTGCCACCAGTGACCGACGGACAGGGATTAAAAATGAGCAGTTCTTC. Translation gives CATSDRRTGIKNEQFF.

The rearrangement joins TRBV29-1 to TRBJ2-5; D is undetermined. The CDR3 has 12 amino acids. Trimming shortened V by 8 bases and J by 1 base, and 11 bases separated the two germline ends. CDR1 is SQVTM and CDR2 is ANQGSEA in the germline V gene. CDR3 in amino acids: CSSNRAQETQYF. The CDR3 coding sequence is TGCAGCTCGAACAGAGCCCAAGAGACCCAGTACTTC.

V gene TRBV3-1 (or the pseudogene TRBV3-2) combines with J gene TRBJ1-6; 9 nucleotides match TRBD1. There are 14 residues in the CDR3. Per germline, CDR1 LGHDT and CDR2 YNNKEL (reference sequence). V lost 5 bases and J lost 10; bases outside the gene matches: 6. The CDR3 spells CASSRTGEGSPLHF. DNA for the CDR3: TGTGCCAGCAGCAGGACAGGGGAAGGGTCACCCCTCCACTTT.

The gene calls are TRBV2 and TRBJ1-2; TRBD1 is a possible D gene (6 bases). Trimming removed 5 bases from V and 6 bases from J, with 10 bases in between. The CDR3 totals 12 residues. Germline values: CDR1 SNHLY, CDR2 FYNNEI. CDR3 in DNA: TGTGCCAGCAGTAACAGGGAAGATGGCTACACCTTC. The encoded protein is CASSNREDGYTF.

The chain is built from TRBV6-5 and TRBJ1-4; the match to TRBD1 covers 7 bases. The CDR3 is made up of 13 amino acids. Germline V gene data show CDR1 as MNHEY and CDR2 as SVGAGI. The V and J ends lost 6 bases and 8 bases, in that order; junction bases with no gene match: 6. This CDR3 is CASRTGWGEKLFF. The DNA for the CDR3 is TGTGCCAGCAGGACAGGGTGGGGGGAAAAACTGTTTTTT.

V usage is TRBV6-2 or TRBV6-3 and J usage is TRBJ1-1; possible D gene TRBD1, 6 bases. With 5 bases removed from V and 4 bases from J, the gap between germline ends came to 14 bases. The CDR3 spans 14 residues. CDR1 is MNHEY, CDR2 SVGEGT, per germline. The CDR3, as DNA: TGTGCCAGCAGTAGCACAGGGTTGGCCACTGAAGCTTTCTTT. Its translation: CASSSTGLATEAFF.

The chain joins TRBV19 to TRBJ2-3, with 7 nucleotides matching TRBD1. Germline assignment: CDR1 LNHDA and CDR2 SQIVND (reference sequence). This CDR3 is 16 amino acids long. Germline trimming cut 5 bases from V and 4 bases from J; bases unmatched to any gene: 12. CDR3 DNA: TGTGCCAGTAGTTCGCACAGGGGTGACCCTCCAGATACGCAGTATTTT. Its translation is CASSSHRGDPPDTQYF.